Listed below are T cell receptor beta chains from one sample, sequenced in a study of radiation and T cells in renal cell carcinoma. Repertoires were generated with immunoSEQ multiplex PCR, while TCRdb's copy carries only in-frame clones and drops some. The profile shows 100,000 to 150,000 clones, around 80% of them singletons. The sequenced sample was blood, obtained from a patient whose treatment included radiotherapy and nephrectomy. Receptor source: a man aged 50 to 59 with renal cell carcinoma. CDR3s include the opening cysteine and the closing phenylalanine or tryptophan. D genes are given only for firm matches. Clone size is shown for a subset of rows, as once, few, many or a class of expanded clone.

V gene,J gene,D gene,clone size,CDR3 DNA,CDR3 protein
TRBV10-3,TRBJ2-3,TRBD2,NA,TGTGCCATCAGTGTGGCGGGGGGGCCAGATACGCAGTATTTT,CAISVAGGPDTQYF
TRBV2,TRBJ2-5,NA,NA,TGTGCCAGCAACCTAAGAGAGCCCCAGTACTTC,CASNLREPQYF
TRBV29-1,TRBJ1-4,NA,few,TGCAGCGTTTTGATCGGGGGAACTAATGAAAAACTGTTTTTT,CSVLIGGTNEKLFF
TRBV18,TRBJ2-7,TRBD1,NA,TGTGCCAGCTCAAAAGGGGGCATGACCTACGAGCAGTACTTC,CASSKGGMTYEQYF
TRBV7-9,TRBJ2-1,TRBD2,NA,TGTGCCAGCAGCTTAGATGGACTAGCGGGAGTTAGCTACAATGAGCAGTTCTTC,CASSLDGLAGVSYNEQFF
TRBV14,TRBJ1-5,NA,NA,TGTGCCAGCAGCCTGGGAGGTCATAGCAATCAGCCCCAGCATTTT,CASSLGGHSNQPQHF
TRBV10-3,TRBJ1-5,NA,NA,TGTGCCATCAGTGAGGGTATGGGCAATCAGCCCCAGCATTTT,CAISEGMGNQPQHF
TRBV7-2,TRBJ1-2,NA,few,TGTGCCAGCAGCTTAGAGTTTGGAGGGTATGGCTACACCTTC,CASSLEFGGYGYTF
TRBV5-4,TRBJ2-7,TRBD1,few,TGTGCCAGCAGTCGACCGGGACAGGGGTTCGAGCAGTACTTC,CASSRPGQGFEQYF
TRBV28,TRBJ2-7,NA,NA,TGTGCCAGCAGACGGGACATCGAGCAGTACTTC,CASRRDIEQYF
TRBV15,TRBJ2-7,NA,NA,TGTGCCACCAGCAGAGATAGGGCAGGCTGGTACGAGCAGTACTTC,CATSRDRAGWYEQYF
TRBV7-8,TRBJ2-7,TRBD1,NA,TGTGCCAGCAGCTTAGGGGGACAGGGGAGTTACTACGAGCAGTACTTC,CASSLGGQGSYYEQYF
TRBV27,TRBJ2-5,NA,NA,TGTGCCAGCAGTTCCTCCCAGGGGGGAAAGACCCAGTACTTC,CASSSSQGGKTQYF
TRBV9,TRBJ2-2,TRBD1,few,TGTGCCAGCAGCGTATCTGGGACAGCGAACACCGGGGAGCTGTTTTTT,CASSVSGTANTGELFF
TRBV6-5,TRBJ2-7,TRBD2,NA,TGTGCCAGCAGTCCAGCGGGAGGTCGCGAGCAGTACTTC,CASSPAGGREQYF
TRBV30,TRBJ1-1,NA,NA,TGTGCCCCCAAAGTGGGCAGTCTAAAGGTGAACACTGAAGCTTTCTTT,CAPKVGSLKVNTEAFF
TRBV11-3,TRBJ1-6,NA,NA,TGTGCCAGCAGCTTAGGGGTGGATTCACCCCTCCACTTT,CASSLGVDSPLHF
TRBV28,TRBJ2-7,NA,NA,TGTGCCAGCAGATTAACACGTTACGAGCAGTACTTC,CASRLTRYEQYF
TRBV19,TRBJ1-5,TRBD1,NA,TGTGCCAGTCGGACAGGGGGCCAGCCCCAGCATTTT,CASRTGGQPQHF
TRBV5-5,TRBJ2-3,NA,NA,TGTGCCAGCAGCTTGTTCGGAGACTTCGGCACAGATACGCAGTATTTT,CASSLFGDFGTDTQYF
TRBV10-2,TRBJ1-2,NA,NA,TGCGCCAGCAAGACAACAACCCTCCATGGCTACACCTTC,CASKTTTLHGYTF
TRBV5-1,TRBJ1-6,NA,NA,TGCGCCAGCAGCCCAGGAACATCAGGTGACTCACCCCTCCACTTT,CASSPGTSGDSPLHF
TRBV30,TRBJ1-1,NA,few,TGTGCCTGGAGTGTAAGGGAGGGGGTGAACACTGAAGCTTTCTTT,CAWSVREGVNTEAFF
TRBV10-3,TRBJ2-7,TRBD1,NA,TGTGCCATCAGTGAGTCGGACAGGGGGTTGAACTACGAGCAGTACTTC,CAISESDRGLNYEQYF
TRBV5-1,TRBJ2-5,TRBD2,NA,TGCGCCAGCAGCTTGTCGGCGGGGGGGCGCGAGACCCAGTACTTC,CASSLSAGGRETQYF
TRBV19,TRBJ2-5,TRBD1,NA,TGTGCCAGTTCAGCGACAGGGGGCGTGGAGACCCAGTACTTC,CASSATGGVETQYF
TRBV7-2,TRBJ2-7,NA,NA,TGTGCCAGCAGCGCGCAGGAGGGCTCCTACGAGCAGTACTTC,CASSAQEGSYEQYF
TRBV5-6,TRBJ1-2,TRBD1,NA,TGTGCCAGCAGCCCAACCGGGACAGGGAGAATGGGCTACACCTTC,CASSPTGTGRMGYTF
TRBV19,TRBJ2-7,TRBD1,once,TGTGCCAGTAGTCTTTCCCCCCAGGGGGCCTCCTACGAGCAGTACTTC,CASSLSPQGASYEQYF
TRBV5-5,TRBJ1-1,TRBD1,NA,TGTGCCAGCAACCTCGGGACAGAGTACACTGAAGCTTTCTTT,CASNLGTEYTEAFF
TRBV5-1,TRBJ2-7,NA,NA,TGCGCCAGCAGCCTAGAGGTACCCTCCTACGAGCAGTACTTC,CASSLEVPSYEQYF
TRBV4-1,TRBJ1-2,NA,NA,TGCGCCAGCAGCCAAGATCGGGGGACAATAGTTAAGGGCTACACCTTC,CASSQDRGTIVKGYTF
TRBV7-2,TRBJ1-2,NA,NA,TGTGCCAGCAGCTATGACTTAGCTAACTATGGCTACACCTTC,CASSYDLANYGYTF
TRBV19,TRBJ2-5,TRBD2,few,TGTGCCAGTAGTATGGCGGGAGGGTCAGAGACCCAGTACTTC,CASSMAGGSETQYF
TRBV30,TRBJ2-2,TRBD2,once,TGTGCCCAACGACTAGCCGGGGCCTGGGGCGGGGAGCTGTTTTTT,CAQRLAGAWGGELFF
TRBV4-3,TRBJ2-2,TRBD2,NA,TGCGCCAGCAGCCAAGACCCAGCGGGGGCCAGGAACACCGGGGAGCTGTTTTTT,CASSQDPAGARNTGELFF
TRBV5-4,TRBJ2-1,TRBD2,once,TGTGCCAGCAGCTCGGGAGGTGGAACCTACAATGAGCAGTTCTTC,CASSSGGGTYNEQFF
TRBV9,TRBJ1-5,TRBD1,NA,TGTGCCAGCAGCCGGGACAGGGGGCTTCAGCCCCAGCATTTT,CASSRDRGLQPQHF
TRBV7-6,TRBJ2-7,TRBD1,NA,TGTGCCAGCAGTTCGGGACAGGGGGCGCCCAGGCCGTACTTC,CASSSGQGAPRPYF
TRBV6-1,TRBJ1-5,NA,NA,TGTGCCAGCACCCCTGGGGCAGGTAGCAATCAGCCCCAGCATTTT,CASTPGAGSNQPQHF
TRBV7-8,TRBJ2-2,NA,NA,TGTGCCAGCAGCTTGGCCAGACTGGGGATGAGACCCGGGGAGCTGTTTTTT,CASSLARLGMRPGELFF
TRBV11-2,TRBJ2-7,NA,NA,TGTGCCAGCAGTCGAGACCTGGGTAGCCACGAGCAGTACTTC,CASSRDLGSHEQYF
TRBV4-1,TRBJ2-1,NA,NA,TGCGCCAGCAGCCAAGGACTCCGTGGTTCGGGCAATGAGCAGTTCTTC,CASSQGLRGSGNEQFF
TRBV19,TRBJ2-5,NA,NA,TGTGCCAGTAGTATCGGGCGGGGGCGAGAGACCCAGTACTTC,CASSIGRGRETQYF
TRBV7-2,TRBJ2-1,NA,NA,TGTGCCAGCAGCTTAGCGTACAACTACAATGAGCAGTTCTTC,CASSLAYNYNEQFF
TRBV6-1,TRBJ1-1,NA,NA,TGTGCCAGCAGTGAAGCGGGGGGACGGACCAGCGCTTTCTTT,CASSEAGGRTSAFF
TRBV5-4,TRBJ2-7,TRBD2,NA,TGTGCCAGCAGCCCCAGGGGAGCGGGAGGGTCCGAGCAGTACTTC,CASSPRGAGGSEQYF
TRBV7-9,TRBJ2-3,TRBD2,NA,TGTGCCAGCAGCTTAGGGACTAGCGGTACCCAGTCGCAGTATTTT,CASSLGTSGTQSQYF
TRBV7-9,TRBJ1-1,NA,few,TGTGCCAGCAGCCCCCAAGGTCTGGGCACTGAAGCTTTCTTT,CASSPQGLGTEAFF
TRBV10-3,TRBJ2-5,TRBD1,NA,TGTGCCACCGACAACAGGGGAAACCAAGAGACCCAGTACTTC,CATDNRGNQETQYF
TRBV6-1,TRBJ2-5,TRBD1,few,TGTGCCAGCAGCACGAACAGGGGGCTGGGTGAGACCCAGTACTTC,CASSTNRGLGETQYF
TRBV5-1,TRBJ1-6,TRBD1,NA,TGCGCCAGCAGCTTAACAGGGGGGGAATCACCCCTCCACTTT,CASSLTGGESPLHF
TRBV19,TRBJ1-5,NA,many,TGTGCCAGCCGGGACAACAATCAGCCCCAGCATTTT,CASRDNNQPQHF
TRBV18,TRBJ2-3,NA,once,TGTGCCAGCTCACCGAGGGGTACAGATACGCAGTATTTT,CASSPRGTDTQYF
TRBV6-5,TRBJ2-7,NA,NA,TGTGCCAGCAGTTATAGTCGCTACGAGCAGTACTTC,CASSYSRYEQYF